One sample yielded the 14 T cell receptor beta chains listed below, sequenced in a study of T cells and Merkel cell carcinoma outcomes. The repertoire was sequenced with immunoSEQ multiplex PCR; TCRdb's copy has only in-frame clones and lacks some. The table shows fewer than 20,000 clones, with about four fifths occurring only once. Input material: tumor tissue from Merkel cell carcinoma. Receptors were obtained from a human donor with Merkel cell carcinoma.

This clone was found a few times. The chain employs TRBV4-1 and TRBJ2-7; D ambiguous. The CDR3 contains 15 residues. CDR1 is MGHRA and CDR2 is YSYEKL in the germline V gene. Between the trimmed V and J ends, which lost 6 bases and 6 bases, there was a span of 21 bases. CDR3 in DNA: TGCGCCAGCAGTTTAATGGGAACCACCCTCGGCGAGCAGTACTTC. This translates into CASSLMGTTLGEQYF.

The rearrangement links TRBV19 to TRBJ2-7; TRBD1 matches at 9 bases. V shed 5 bases, J shed 4 bases, and the junction held 0 bases outside the gene matches. Germline lookup yields CDR1 LNHDA and CDR2 SQIVND (reference sequence). This CDR3 spans 12 amino acids. CDR3 region: CASSGQGYEQYF. The CDR3 nucleotides read TGTGCCAGTAGTGGACAGGGGTACGAGCAGTACTTC.

The chain has TRBV10-2 and TRBJ2-1; D unclear. The CDR3 runs 12 residues. V was shortened by 8 bases and J by 8 bases, with 13 bases between the two germline ends. Germline V gene data show CDR1 as WSHSY and CDR2 as SAAADI. This chain's CDR3 is CASGVGSDEQFF. The CDR3 coding sequence is TGCGCCAGCGGGGTGGGGTCGGATGAGCAGTTCTTC.

The chain recombines TRBV28 with TRBJ1-2, with 11 bases lining up with TRBD1. Germline V gene lookup returns CDR1 MDHEN and CDR2 SYDVKM. This CDR3 region has 14 residues. J was trimmed by 7 bases and V by 2 bases; bases with no gene match: 3. This CDR3 reads CASSLADRGRGYTF. The DNA of the CDR3 is TGTGCCAGCAGTTTAGCGGACAGGGGGCGTGGCTACACCTTC.

This clone is a singleton in its sample. This rearrangement joins TRBV5-1 to TRBJ2-1, with a weak D call TRBD2 (6 bases). Germline CDR1 is SGHRS and CDR2 is YFSETQ. The length of the CDR3 is 16 residues. V was pared by 0 bases and J by 1 base, with 11 bases between. CDR3: CASSLGGESSYNEQFF. DNA for the CDR3: TGCGCCAGCAGCTTGGGGGGGGAATCGTCCTACAATGAGCAGTTCTTC. Drawing the rest from reference TRBV5-1 and TRBJ2-1, the complete variable domain is KAGVTQTPRYLIKTRGQQVTLSCSPISGHRSVSWYQQTPGQGLQFLFEYFSETQRNKGNFPGRFSGRQFSNSRSEMNVSTLELGDSALYLCASSLGGESSYNEQFFGPGTRLTVL.

The chain joins TRBV29-1 to TRBJ1-4, with TRBD1 matching 7 bases. Germline V gives CDR1 SQVTM, CDR2 ANQGSEA. The length of the CDR3 is 13 residues. Trimming at V came to 6 bases and at J to 3 bases, leaving 4 bases not matched to a gene. CDR3 bases: TGCAGCGTACAGGGGCAGGCTAATGAAAAACTGTTTTTT. Amino acids: CSVQGQANEKLFF. The full variable domain, with the rest looked up from reference TRBV29-1 and TRBJ1-4, is SAVISQKPSRDICQRGTSLTIQCQVDSQVTMMFWYRQQPGQSLTLIATANQGSEATYESGFVIDKFPISRPNLTFSTLTVSNMSPEDSSIYLCSVQGQANEKLFFGSGTQLSVL.

The rearrangement joins TRBV7-9 to TRBJ2-7, with 11 bases aligning to TRBD1. The trim removed 3 bases at V and 3 bases at J, leaving 1 base unmatched. This CDR3 spans 14 amino acids. In germline, CDR1 is SEHNR, CDR2 FQNEAQ (reference sequence). In nucleotides, the CDR3 is TGTGCCAGCAGCTTTGGGACAGGGGGCTACGAGCAGTACTTC. Protein: CASSFGTGGYEQYF.

The chain employs TRBV6-1 and TRBJ1-1, with D unresolved. Germline lookup yields CDR1 MNHNS and CDR2 SASEGT. The ends were cut back, 2 bases at V and 11 bases at J, with 12 bases in the middle. The CDR3 contains 12 residues. CDR3 coding DNA: TGTGCCAGCAGTGAATATCAAGGTTTGGCTTTCTTT. As protein: CASSEYQGLAFF.

The chain combines TRBV27 with TRBJ2-7; D not certain. V lost 2 bases, J lost 0 bases, and 5 bases lay in between. The CDR3 is 13 residues long. CDR1 is MNHEY and CDR2 is SMNVEV in the germline V gene (reference sequence). The CDR3 DNA reads as TGTGCCAGCAGTTTAAAAATCTCCTACGAGCAGTACTTC. The encoded protein is CASSLKISYEQYF.

V usage is TRBV2 and J usage is TRBJ2-7, with D perhaps given as TRBD1 or TRBD2 (5 bases each). Trimming took 2 bases from V and 3 from J, leaving 11 bases between them. The CDR3 is 14 residues long. Per germline, CDR1 SNHLY and CDR2 FYNNEI. The CDR3: CASSELGDGYEQYF. In DNA, the CDR3 is TGTGCCAGCAGTGAATTGGGGGACGGCTACGAGCAGTACTTC.

This clone was seen only once. The chain uses TRBV5-1 and TRBJ2-5; tentatively, D is TRBD1 (5 bases). CDR1 and CDR2 (germline): SGHRS, YFSETQ. The V and J ends lost 0 bases and 7 bases respectively, with 13 bases between them. The CDR3 has 14 residues. CDR3 DNA: TGCGCCAGCAGCTTGGAAAACAGGCACGGGACCCAGTACTTC. Translation: CASSLENRHGTQYF.

V usage is TRBV9 and J usage is TRBJ2-5, with a possible D match to TRBD1 (6 bases). V was pared by 3 bases and J by 2 bases, with 8 bases between. Germline V lookup: CDR1 SGDLS, CDR2 YYNGEE. The CDR3 extends over 13 amino acids. The chain's CDR3 is CASSGGPQETQYF. CDR3 coding DNA: TGTGCCAGCAGCGGGGGGCCGCAAGAGACCCAGTACTTC. Combining the CDR3 with reference TRBV9 and TRBJ2-5 gives the whole variable domain DSGVTQTPKHLITATGQRVTLRCSPRSGDLSVYWYQQSLDQGLQFLIQYYNGEERAKGNILERFSAQQFPDLHSELNLSSLELGDSALYFCASSGGPQETQYFGPGTRLLVL.

V usage is TRBV5-8 and J usage is TRBJ2-5; no clear D gene. Trimming pared 0 bases from V and 5 bases from J, leaving 2 bases between. The CDR3 is made up of 11 amino acids. CDR1 and CDR2 from the germline V gene are SGHTS and YDEGEE. DNA for the CDR3: TGTGCCAGCAGCTTGGTTGAGACCCAGTACTTC. Protein sequence: CASSLVETQYF.

The genes are TRBV5-8 and TRBJ1-5; 9 positions agree with TRBD1. J was trimmed by 5 bases and V by 7 bases; bases with no gene match: 13. Germline values: CDR1 SGHTS, CDR2 YDEGEE. The CDR3 has 16 residues. CDR3 amino acids: CASLKTGTGTHQPQHF. As DNA, the CDR3 is TGTGCCAGCCTAAAAACCGGGACAGGGACCCATCAGCCCCAGCATTTT.